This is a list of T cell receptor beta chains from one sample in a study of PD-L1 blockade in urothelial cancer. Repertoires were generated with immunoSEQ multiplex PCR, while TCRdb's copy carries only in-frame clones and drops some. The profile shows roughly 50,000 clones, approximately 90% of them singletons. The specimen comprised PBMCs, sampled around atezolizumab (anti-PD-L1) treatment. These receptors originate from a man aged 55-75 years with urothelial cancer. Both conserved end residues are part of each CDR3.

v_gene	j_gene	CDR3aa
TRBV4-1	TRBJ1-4	CASSQDKGGGEKLFF
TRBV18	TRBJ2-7	CASSPSSYEQYF
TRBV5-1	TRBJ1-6	CASSLVGAGALHF
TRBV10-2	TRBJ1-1	CASSESLGGATEAFF
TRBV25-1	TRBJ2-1	CASSEEAGGSYNEQFF
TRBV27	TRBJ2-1	CASIRLAGGYNEQFF
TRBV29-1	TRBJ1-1	CSVEVSLGGAEAFF
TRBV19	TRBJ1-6	CASSIDAGRNSPLHF
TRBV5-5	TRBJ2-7	CASSLDAFSIYEQYF
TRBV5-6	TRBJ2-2	CASSVTSGATGELFF
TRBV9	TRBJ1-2	CASSGYRQGELYGYTF
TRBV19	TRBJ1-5	CASSRSRDSNQPQHF
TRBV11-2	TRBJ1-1	CASSLLEGGWRMNTEAFF
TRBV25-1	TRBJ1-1	CASSEPGGGTEAFF
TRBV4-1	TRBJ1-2	CASSQQLNNNYGYTF
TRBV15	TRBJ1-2	CATSPGGADYGYTF
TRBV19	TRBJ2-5	CASSIGGFQETQYF
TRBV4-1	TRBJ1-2	CASSPQGEPHHGYTF
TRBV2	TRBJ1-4	CATEGGLGREKLFF
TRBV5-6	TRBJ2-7	CASSALRGIPPYEQYF
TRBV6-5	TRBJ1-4	CASRSDSLNEKLFF
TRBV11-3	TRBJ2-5	CASSLSGGGETQYF
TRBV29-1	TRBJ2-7	CSVDLAGGYEQYF
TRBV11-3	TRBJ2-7	CASSLRLAGAAYEQYF
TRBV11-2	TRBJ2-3	CASSLVAPSTDTQYF
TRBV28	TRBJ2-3	CASSRPIGTSGYTDTQYF
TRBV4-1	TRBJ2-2	CASSQKVGGIDTGELFF
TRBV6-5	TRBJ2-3	CASSSGLAHTQYF
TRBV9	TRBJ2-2	CASSVGQNTGELFF
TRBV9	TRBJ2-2	CASSVGSITGELFF
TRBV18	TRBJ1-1	CATHRSGNTEAFF
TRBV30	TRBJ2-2	CAWSTGTGSTGELFF
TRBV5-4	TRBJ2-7	CASSPGTSGGYGEQYF
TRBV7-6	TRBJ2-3	CASSLGGYGSTDTQYF
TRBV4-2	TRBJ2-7	CASSQELQGYEQYF
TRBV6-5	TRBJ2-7	CASRLIAGGIGEQYF
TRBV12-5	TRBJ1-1	CASGLDRADGTEAFF
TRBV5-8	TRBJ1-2	CASSLGWRETAPTNYGYTF
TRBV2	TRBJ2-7	CASSAGSEQYF
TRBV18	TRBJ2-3	CASSLTGDTQYF
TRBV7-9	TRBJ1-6	CASSLFGGQGSSYNSPLHF
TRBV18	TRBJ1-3	CASSPPGRGGNTIYF
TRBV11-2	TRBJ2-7	CASSLGGFGEQYF
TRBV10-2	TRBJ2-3	CASSWDSPALADTQYF
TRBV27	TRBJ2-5	CASKVAAGAGETQYF
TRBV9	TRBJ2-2	CASSRTTGSGELFF
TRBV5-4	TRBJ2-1	CASSLDRVSYNEQFF